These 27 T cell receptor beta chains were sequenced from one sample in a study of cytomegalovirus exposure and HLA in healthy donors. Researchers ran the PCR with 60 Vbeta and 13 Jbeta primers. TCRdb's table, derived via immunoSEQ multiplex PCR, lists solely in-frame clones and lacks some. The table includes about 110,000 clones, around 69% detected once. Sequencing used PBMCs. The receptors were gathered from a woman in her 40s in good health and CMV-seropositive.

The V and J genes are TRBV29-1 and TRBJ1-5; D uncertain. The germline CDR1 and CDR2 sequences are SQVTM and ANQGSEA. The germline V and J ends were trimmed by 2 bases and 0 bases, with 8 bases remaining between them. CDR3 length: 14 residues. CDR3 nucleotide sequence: TGCAGCGTTGAAACGGGGAATAGCAATCAGCCCCAGCATTTT. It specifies CSVETGNSNQPQHF.

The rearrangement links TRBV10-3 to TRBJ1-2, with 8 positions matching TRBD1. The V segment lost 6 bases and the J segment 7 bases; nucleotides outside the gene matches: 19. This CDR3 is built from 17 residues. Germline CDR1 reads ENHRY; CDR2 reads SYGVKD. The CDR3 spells CAIRSTLRTGTEAGYTF. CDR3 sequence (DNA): TGTGCCATCAGATCAACCCTCCGGACAGGGACTGAGGCTGGCTACACCTTC.

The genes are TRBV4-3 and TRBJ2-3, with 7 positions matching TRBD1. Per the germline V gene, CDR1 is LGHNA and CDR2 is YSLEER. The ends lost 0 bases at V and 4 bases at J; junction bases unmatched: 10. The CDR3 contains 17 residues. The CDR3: CASSQDIGTEVPDTQYF. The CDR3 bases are TGCGCCAGCAGCCAAGATATCGGGACAGAAGTCCCAGATACGCAGTATTTT.

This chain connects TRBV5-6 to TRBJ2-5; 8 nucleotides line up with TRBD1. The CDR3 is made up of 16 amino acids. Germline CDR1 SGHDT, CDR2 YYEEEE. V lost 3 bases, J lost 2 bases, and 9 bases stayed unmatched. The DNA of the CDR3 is TGTGCCAGCAGCTGGGGCACGACAGGGGAGCAAGAGACCCAGTACTTC. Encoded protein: CASSWGTTGEQETQYF.

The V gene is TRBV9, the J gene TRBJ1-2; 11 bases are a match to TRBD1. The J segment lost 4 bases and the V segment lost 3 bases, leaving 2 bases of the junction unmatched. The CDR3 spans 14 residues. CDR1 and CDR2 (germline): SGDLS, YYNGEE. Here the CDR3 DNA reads TGTGCCAGCAGCGAGGGGACAGGGGGCTATGGCTACACCTTC. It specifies CASSEGTGGYGYTF.

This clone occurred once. In nucleotides, the CDR3 is TGTGCCAGCAGCTCCATCCCAGGGGACAACCCTGAAGCTTTCTTT. Encoded protein: CASSSIPGDNPEAFF. The V call is TRBV7-9, the J call TRBJ1-1; D perhaps matches TRBD1 (6 bases). The V end was cut by 4 bases, the J end by 6 bases, with 18 bases between. The V gene's germline CDR1 is SEHNR and CDR2 FQNEAQ (reference sequence). CDR3 length: 15 residues.

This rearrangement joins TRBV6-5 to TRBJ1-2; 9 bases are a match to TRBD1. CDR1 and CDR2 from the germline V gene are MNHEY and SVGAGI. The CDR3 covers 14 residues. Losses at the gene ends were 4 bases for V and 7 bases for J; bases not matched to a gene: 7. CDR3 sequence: CASSSPTGGGGYTF. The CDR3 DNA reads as TGTGCCAGCAGTTCCCCGACAGGGGGAGGTGGCTACACCTTC.

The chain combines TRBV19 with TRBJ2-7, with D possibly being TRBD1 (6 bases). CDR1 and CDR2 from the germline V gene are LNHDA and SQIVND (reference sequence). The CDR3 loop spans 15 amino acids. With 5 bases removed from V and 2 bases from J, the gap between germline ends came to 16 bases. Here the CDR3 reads CASSALVDRPYEQYF. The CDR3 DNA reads TGTGCCAGTAGTGCCCTGGTTGACAGGCCCTACGAGCAGTACTTC.

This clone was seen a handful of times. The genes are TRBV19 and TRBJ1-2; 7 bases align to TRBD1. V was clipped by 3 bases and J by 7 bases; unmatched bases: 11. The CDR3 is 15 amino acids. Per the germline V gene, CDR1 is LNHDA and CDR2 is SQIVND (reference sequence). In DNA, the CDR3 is TGTGCCAGTAGTATCCCCCTCTCGGGACAGCTTGGCTACACCTTC. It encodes CASSIPLSGQLGYTF.

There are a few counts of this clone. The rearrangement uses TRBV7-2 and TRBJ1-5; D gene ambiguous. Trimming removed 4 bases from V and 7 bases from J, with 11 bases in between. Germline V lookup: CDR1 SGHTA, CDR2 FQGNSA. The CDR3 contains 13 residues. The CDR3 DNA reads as TGTGCCAGCAGCTCTGGAGGGCGGCAGCCCCAGCATTTT. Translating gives CASSSGGRQPQHF.

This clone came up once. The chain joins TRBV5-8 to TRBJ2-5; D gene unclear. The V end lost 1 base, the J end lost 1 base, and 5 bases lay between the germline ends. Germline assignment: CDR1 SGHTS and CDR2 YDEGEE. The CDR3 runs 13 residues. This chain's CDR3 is CASSLQAQETQYF. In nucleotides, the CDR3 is TGTGCCAGCAGCTTGCAGGCCCAAGAGACCCAGTACTTC.

CDR3 DNA: TGTGCCAGCATCAAAGGGACAGGGGCTGGCTACACCTTC. Residues: CASIKGTGAGYTF. The chain has TRBV21-1 and TRBJ1-2; the tabulated D call, TRBD1, remains unverified against the DNA. TRBV21-1 is given as a pseudogene. The CDR3 has 13 residues.

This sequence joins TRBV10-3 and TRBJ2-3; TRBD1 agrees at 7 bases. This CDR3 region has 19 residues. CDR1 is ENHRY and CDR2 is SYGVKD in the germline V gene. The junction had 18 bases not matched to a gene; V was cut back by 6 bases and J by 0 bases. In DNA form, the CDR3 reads TGTGCCATCAGCCCCGGTAGGGGGCTAGGCGGGTCTAGCACAGATACGCAGTATTTT. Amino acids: CAISPGRGLGGSSTDTQYF.

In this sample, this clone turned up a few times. CDR3 sequence: CASSLNGGAGNEQFF. The CDR3, as DNA: TGTGCCAGCAGCTTAAACGGGGGGGCCGGGAATGAGCAGTTCTTC. The chain joins TRBV7-3 to TRBJ2-1; 8 bases match TRBD2. Trimming took 1 base from V and 7 from J; bases not matched to a gene: 6. The germline gives CDR1 SGHTA, CDR2 FQGTGA. The CDR3 has 15 amino acids. Complete variable domain (other parts from reference TRBV7-3 and TRBJ2-1): GAGVSQTPSNKVTEKGKYVELRCDPISGHTALYWYRQSLGQGPEFLIYFQGTGAADDSGLPNDRFFAVRPEGSVSTLKIQRTERGDSAVYLCASSLNGGAGNEQFFGPGTRLTVL.

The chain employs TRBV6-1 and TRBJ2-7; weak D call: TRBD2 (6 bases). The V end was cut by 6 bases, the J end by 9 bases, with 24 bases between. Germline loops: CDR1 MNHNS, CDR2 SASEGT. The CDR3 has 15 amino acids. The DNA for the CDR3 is TGTGCCAGCAGCGGACATGAGGGCAGGGAGGTAAGGCAGTACTTC. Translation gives CASSGHEGREVRQYF.

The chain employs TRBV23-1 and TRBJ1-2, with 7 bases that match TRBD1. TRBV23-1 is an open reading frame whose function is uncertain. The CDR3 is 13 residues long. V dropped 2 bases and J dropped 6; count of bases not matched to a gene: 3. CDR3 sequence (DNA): TGCGCCAGCAGTCAAGTCCAGGGGGATGGCTACACCTTC. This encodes CASSQVQGDGYTF.

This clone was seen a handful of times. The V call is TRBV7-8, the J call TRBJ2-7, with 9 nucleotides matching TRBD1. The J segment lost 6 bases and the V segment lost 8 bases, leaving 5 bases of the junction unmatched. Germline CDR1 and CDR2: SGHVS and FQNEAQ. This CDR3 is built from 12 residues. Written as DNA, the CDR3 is TGTGCCAGCCGACAGGGGGTAGGCGAGCAGTACTTC. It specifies CASRQGVGEQYF.

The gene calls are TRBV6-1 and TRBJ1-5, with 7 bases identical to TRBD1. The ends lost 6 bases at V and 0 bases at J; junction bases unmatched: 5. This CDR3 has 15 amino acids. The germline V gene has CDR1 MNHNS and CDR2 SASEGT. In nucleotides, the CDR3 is TGTGCCAGCAGAGAGGACAGGTATAGCAATCAGCCCCAGCATTTT. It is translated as CASREDRYSNQPQHF.

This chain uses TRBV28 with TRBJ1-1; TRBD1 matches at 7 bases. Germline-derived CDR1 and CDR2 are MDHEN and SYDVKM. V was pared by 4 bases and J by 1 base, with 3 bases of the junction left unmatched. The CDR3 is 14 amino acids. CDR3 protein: CASSSGTANTEAFF. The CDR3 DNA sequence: TGTGCCAGCAGTTCCGGGACAGCGAACACTGAAGCTTTCTTT.

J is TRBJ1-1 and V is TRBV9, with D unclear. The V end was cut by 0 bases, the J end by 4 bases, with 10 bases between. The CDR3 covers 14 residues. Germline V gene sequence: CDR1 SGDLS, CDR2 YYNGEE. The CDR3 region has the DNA TGTGCCAGCAGCGTAGCACAGATGGGCACTGAAGCTTTCTTT. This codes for CASSVAQMGTEAFF.

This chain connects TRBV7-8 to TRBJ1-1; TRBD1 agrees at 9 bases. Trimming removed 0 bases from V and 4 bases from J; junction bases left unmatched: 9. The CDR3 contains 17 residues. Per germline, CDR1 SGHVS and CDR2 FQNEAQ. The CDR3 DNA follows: TGTGCCAGCAGCTTAGCGATCAACAGGGGGCTTACCACTGAAGCTTTCTTT. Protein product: CASSLAINRGLTTEAFF.

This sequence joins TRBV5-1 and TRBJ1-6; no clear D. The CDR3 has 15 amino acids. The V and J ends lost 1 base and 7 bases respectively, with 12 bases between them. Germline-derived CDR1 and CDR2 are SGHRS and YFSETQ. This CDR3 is CASSLRGAGNSPLHF. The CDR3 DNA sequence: TGCGCCAGCAGCTTGCGAGGAGCGGGAAATTCACCCCTCCACTTT.

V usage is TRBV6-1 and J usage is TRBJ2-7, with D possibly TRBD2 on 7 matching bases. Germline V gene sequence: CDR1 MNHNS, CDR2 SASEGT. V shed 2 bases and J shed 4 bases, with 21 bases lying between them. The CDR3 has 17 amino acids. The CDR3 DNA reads TGTGCCAGCAGTGAAAGTATGACGGGGGGCCCCAGATACGAGCAGTACTTC. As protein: CASSESMTGGPRYEQYF.

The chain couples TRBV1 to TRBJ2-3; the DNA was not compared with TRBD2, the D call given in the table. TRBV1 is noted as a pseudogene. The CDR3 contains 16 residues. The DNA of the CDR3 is TGCACCAGCAGCCAAGACGGGGGGGGAGACACAGATACGCAGTATTTT. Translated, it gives CTSSQDGGGDTDTQYF.

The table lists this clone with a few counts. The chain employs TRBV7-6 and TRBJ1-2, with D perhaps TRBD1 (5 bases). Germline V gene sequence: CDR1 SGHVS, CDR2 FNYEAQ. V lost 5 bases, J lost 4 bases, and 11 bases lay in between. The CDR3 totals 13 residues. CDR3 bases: TGTGCCAGCAGCCTCTCGGACATCTATGGCTACACCTTC. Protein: CASSLSDIYGYTF.

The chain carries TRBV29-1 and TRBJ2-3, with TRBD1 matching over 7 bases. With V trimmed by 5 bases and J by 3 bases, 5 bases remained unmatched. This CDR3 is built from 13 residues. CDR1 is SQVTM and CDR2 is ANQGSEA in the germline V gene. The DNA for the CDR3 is TGCAGCGTTAAAAACAGGGGAACAGATACGCAGTATTTT. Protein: CSVKNRGTDTQYF.

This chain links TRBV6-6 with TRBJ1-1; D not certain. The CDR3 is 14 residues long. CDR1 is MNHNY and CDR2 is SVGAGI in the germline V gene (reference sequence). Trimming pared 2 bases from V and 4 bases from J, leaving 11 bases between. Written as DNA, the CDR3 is TGTGCCAGCAGTTACGGTAGGGAGGGCACTGAAGCTTTCTTT. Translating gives CASSYGREGTEAFF.